The 8 T cell receptor beta chains reported below all come from one sample, sequenced in a study of blood T cell repertoires in COVID-19. Sequenced by immunoSEQ multiplex PCR; TCRdb stores in-frame clones only, minus some. Among approximately 90,000 clones, about 87% were seen once, and the ten largest hold approximately 7%. Sequences were obtained from peripheral blood. The receptors originated from a human donor with acute or convalescent COVID-19. The donor label of this sample is uncertain.

The V and J genes are TRBV4-3 and TRBJ1-4, with a weak D call TRBD1 (5 bases). The CDR3 loop spans 17 amino acids. The V gene lost 4 bases and the J gene lost 0 bases, with 15 bases spanning the gap. Germline CDR1 reads LGHNA; CDR2 reads YSLEER. CDR3 nucleotide sequence: TGCGCCAGCAGCCCCTCCTTGGGGGGATCAACTAATGAAAAACTGTTTTTT. Protein sequence: CASSPSLGGSTNEKLFF.

This rearrangement joins TRBV7-9 to TRBJ1-1; 9 nucleotides match TRBD1. The germline gives CDR1 SEHNR, CDR2 FQNEAQ (reference sequence). Trimming removed 1 base from V and 8 bases from J; junction bases left unmatched: 2. CDR3 length: 13 amino acids. The DNA of the CDR3 is TGTGCCAGCAGCTTAGTGACAGGGGGGGAAGCTTTCTTT. It yields the protein CASSLVTGGEAFF.

This chain connects TRBV18 to TRBJ1-6; no definite D call. Germline CDR1 KGHSH, CDR2 LQKENI. The CDR3 length is 15 residues. V shed 0 bases and J shed 8 bases, with 11 bases lying between them. CDR3: CASSPPESRHSPLHF. CDR3 nucleotide sequence: TGTGCCAGCTCACCACCGGAAAGCAGGCATTCACCCCTCCACTTT.

The chain uses TRBV7-6 and TRBJ1-2; 8 nucleotides align to TRBD1. The germline V gene has CDR1 SGHVS and CDR2 FNYEAQ. The CDR3 runs 13 residues. V lost 5 bases and J lost 6; bases outside the gene matches: 5. CDR3 amino acids: CASSMDRVHGYTF. The CDR3 DNA is TGTGCCAGCAGCATGGACAGGGTCCATGGCTACACCTTC.

J is TRBJ2-7 and V is TRBV30; weak D call: TRBD1 (6 bases). The germline V gene has CDR1 GTSNPN and CDR2 SVGIG (reference sequence). This CDR3 is 13 amino acids long. With 2 bases removed from V and 7 bases from J, the gap between germline ends came to 15 bases. The CDR3 reads CAWSQGIFREQYF. The DNA of the CDR3 is TGTGCCTGGAGTCAGGGGATTTTCAGGGAGCAGTACTTC.

The chain combines TRBV6-6 with TRBJ2-7; 11 bases align to TRBD1. Germline assignment: CDR1 MNHNY and CDR2 SVGAGI (reference sequence). The CDR3 runs 14 residues. The junction had 2 bases not matched to a gene; V was cut back by 4 bases and J by 3 bases. The CDR3 reads CASSWGQGDYEQYF. In DNA, the CDR3 is TGTGCCAGCAGTTGGGGACAGGGGGACTACGAGCAGTACTTC.

This chain joins TRBV19 and TRBJ1-1; 7 bases align to TRBD1. Trimming cost V 6 bases and J 7 bases; bases outside gene matches: 8. The CDR3 contains 13 residues. Germline-derived CDR1 and CDR2 are LNHDA and SQIVND (reference sequence). CDR3 sequence (DNA): TGTGCCAGTAGAACCGGGACAGAGATTGAAGCTTTCTTT. Amino acid sequence: CASRTGTEIEAFF.

As concerns this clone: A junction end diverges from the germline sequence, so it may reflect a read error. The chain recombines TRBV7-9 with TRBJ1-4; no definite D call. Germline CDR1 and CDR2: SEHNR and FQNEAQ (reference sequence). The CDR3 spans 14 residues. CDR3 nucleotide sequence: TGTGCCAGCAGCTTAGACAGCTTTGATGAGAAACTGTTTTTT. It is translated as CASSLDSFDEKLFF.